This T cell receptor (beta chain) was sequenced in a study of cytomegalovirus exposure and HLA in healthy donors. Overall study: It was reported in a later analysis that the same platform had been used for the 110 or so validation repertoires as for the approximately 670 first-cohort repertoires. Study-wide results and caveats: Usually a TCR sequence was rare, but some public TCRs were found in many donors. As was reported, the classifier diagnosed cytomegalovirus status with high specificity and sensitivity. In vitro data verified a few CMV-associated chains as specific for CMV antigens.

Germline CDR1 MGHDK, CDR2 SYGVNS. The V gene lost 3 bases and the J gene lost 8 bases, with 11 bases spanning the gap. The CDR3 consists of 14 residues. Details on this clone: What it binds is not known.

The repertoire was sequenced with immunoSEQ multiplex PCR; TCRdb's copy has only in-frame clones and lacks some. The table includes fewer than 85,000 clones, around 90% detected once. This clonotype was sampled from a woman between 18 and 29 years old in good health and CMV-seropositive. The sequenced material came from PBMCs. This rearrangement joins TRBV25-1 to TRBJ1-6, with D tentatively TRBD1 (5 bases). The CDR3 region has the DNA TGTGCCAGCAGTGAGGCGGAGGGGTATTCACCCCTCCACTTT. This translates into CASSEAEGYSPLHF.